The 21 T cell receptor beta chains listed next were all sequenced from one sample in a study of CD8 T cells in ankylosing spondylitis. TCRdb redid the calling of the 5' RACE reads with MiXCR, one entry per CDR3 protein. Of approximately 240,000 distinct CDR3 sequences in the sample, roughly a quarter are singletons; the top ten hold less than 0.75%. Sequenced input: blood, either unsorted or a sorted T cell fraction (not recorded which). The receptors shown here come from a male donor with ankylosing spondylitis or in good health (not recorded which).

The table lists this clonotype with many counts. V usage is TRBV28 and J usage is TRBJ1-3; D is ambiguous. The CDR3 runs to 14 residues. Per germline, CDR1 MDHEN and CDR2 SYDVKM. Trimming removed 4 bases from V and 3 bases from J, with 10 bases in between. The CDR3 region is CASSSRNIGNTIYF. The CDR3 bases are TGTGCCAGCAGTTCCCGGAACATTGGAAACACCATATATTTT.

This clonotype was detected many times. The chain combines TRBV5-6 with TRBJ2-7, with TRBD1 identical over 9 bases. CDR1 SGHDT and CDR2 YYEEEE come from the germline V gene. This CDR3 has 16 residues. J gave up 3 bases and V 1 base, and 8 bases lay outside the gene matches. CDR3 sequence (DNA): TGTGCCAGCAGCTTGACCCCCGGGACAGGGTACTACGAGCAGTACTTC. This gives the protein CASSLTPGTGYYEQYF. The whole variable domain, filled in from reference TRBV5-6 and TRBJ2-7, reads DAGVTQSPTHLIKTRGQQVTLRCSPKSGHDTVSWYQQALGQGPQFIFQYYEEEERQRGNFPDRFSGHQFPNYSSELNVNALLLGDSALYLCASSLTPGTGYYEQYFGPGTRLTVT.

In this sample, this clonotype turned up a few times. The CDR3 sequence: CSARDSGQGPDTQYF. The CDR3 DNA reads TGCAGTGCTAGAGATTCGGGACAGGGTCCAGATACGCAGTATTTT. The genes are TRBV20-1 and TRBJ2-3; 9 bases fit TRBD1. J was trimmed by 4 bases and V by 0 bases; bases with no gene match: 5. This CDR3 contains 15 residues. The germline gives CDR1 DFQATT, CDR2 SNEGSKA (reference sequence).

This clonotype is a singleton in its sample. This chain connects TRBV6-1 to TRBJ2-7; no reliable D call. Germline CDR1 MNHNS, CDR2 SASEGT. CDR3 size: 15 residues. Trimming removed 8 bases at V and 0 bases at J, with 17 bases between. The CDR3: CASLSRTGASYEQYF. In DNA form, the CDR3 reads TGTGCCAGCCTATCCCGGACGGGCGCCTCCTACGAGCAGTACTTC.

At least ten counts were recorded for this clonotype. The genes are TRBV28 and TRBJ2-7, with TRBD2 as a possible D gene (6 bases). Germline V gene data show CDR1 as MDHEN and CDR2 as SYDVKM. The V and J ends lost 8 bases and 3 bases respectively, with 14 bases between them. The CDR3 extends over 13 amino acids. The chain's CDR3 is CASRRGKFYEQYF. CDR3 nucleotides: TGTGCCAGCCGTCGGGGGAAATTCTACGAGCAGTACTTC. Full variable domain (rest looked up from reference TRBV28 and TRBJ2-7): DVKVTQSSRYLVKRTGEKVFLECVQDMDHENMFWYRQDPGLGLRLIYFSYDVKMKEKGDIPEGYSVSREKKERFSLILESASTNQTSMYLCASRRGKFYEQYFGPGTRLTVT.

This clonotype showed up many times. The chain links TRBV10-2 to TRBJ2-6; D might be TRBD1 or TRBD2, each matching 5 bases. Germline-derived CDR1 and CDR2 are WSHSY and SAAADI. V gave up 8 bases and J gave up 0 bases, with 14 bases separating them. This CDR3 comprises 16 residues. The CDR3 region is CASLQTGTSGANVLTF. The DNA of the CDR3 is TGCGCCAGCTTACAAACCGGGACCTCTGGGGCCAACGTCCTGACTTTC.

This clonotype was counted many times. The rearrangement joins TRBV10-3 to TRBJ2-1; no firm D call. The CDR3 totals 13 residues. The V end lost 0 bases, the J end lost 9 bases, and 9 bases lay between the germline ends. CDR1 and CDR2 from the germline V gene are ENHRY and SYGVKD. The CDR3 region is CAISESTRGEQFF. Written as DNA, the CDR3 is TGTGCCATCAGTGAGTCGACTCGCGGTGAGCAGTTCTTC.

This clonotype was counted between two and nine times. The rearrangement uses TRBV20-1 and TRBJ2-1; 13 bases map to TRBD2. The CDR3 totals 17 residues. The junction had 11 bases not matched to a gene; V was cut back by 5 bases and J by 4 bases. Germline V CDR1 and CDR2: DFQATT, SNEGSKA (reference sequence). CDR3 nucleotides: TGCAGTGCTTTAGGACTAGCGGGGGCCTCCTCATACAATGAGCAGTTCTTC. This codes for CSALGLAGASSYNEQFF.

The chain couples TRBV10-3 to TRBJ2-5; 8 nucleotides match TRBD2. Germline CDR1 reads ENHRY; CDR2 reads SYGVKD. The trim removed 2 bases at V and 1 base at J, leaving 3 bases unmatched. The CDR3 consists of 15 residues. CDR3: CAISETGLAQETQYF. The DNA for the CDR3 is TGTGCCATCAGTGAGACTGGACTAGCCCAAGAGACCCAGTACTTC.

This chain's CDR3 is CSAARVIEQFF. For the CDR3, the DNA is TGCAGTGCTGCGCGAGTCATTGAGCAGTTCTTC. The rearrangement uses TRBV20-1 and TRBJ2-1; D is uncertain. CDR3 length: 11 residues. Trimming removed 5 bases at V and 9 bases at J, with 11 bases between. CDR1 and CDR2 from the germline V gene are DFQATT and SNEGSKA (reference sequence).

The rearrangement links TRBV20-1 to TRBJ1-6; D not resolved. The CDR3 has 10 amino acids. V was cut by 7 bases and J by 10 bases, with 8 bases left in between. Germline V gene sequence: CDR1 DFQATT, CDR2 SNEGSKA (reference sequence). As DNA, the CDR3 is TGCAGTGGCGGTGGATCACCCCTCCACTTT. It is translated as CSGGGSPLHF.

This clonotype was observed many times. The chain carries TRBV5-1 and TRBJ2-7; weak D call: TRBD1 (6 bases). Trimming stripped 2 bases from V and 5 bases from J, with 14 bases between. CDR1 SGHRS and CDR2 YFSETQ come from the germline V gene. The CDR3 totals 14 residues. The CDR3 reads CASSLRTDWNEQYF. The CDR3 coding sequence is TGCGCCAGCAGCTTACGGACAGATTGGAACGAGCAGTACTTC.

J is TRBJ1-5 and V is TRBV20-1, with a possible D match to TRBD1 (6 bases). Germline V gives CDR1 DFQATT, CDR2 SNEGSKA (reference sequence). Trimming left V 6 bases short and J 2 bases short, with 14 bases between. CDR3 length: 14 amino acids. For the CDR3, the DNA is TGCAGTGCCTCTCAGGGGAGTGGCAATCAGCCCCAGCATTTT. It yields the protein CSASQGSGNQPQHF.

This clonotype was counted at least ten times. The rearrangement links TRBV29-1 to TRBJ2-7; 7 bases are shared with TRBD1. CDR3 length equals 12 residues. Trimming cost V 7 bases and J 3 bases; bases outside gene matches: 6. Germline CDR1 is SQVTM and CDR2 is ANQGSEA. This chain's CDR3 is CSAWDSNYEQYF. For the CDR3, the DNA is TGCAGCGCCTGGGACAGCAACTACGAGCAGTACTTC.

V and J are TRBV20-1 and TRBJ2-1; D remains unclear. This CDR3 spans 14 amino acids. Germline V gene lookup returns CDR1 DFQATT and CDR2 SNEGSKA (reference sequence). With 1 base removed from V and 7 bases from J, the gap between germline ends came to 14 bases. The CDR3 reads CSARVVDSPNEQFF. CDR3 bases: TGCAGTGCTAGAGTGGTCGACTCCCCTAATGAGCAGTTCTTC.

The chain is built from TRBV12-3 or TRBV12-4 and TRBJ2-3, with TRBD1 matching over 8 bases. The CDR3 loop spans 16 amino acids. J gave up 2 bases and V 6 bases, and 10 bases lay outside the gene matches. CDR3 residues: CASSPTGTGYTDTQYF. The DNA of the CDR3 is TGTGCCAGCAGCCCGACGGGGACAGGTTACACAGATACGCAGTATTTT.

CDR3 residues: CASSLGSHSGNTIYF. CDR3 nucleotides: TGCGCCAGCAGCTTGGGTAGCCACTCTGGAAACACCATATATTTT. The V and J genes are TRBV5-1 and TRBJ1-3; no firm D call. The length of the CDR3 is 15 residues. Germline CDR1 SGHRS, CDR2 YFSETQ. Deletions cut 0 bases from V and 0 bases from J, with 7 bases between.

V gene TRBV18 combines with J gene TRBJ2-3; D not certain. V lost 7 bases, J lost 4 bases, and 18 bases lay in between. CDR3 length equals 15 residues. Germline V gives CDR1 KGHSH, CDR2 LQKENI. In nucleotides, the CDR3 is TGTGCCAGCTTCACCCCTCGGGTGCGCCCAGATACGCAGTATTTT. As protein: CASFTPRVRPDTQYF.

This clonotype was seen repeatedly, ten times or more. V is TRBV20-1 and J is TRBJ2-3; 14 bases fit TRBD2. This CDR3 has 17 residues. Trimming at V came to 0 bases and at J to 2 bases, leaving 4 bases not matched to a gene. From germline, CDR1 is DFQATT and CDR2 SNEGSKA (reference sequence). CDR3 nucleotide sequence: TGCAGTGCTAGAGACCGGACTAGCGGGGGGTACACAGATACGCAGTATTTT. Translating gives CSARDRTSGGYTDTQYF.

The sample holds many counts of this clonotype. The DNA of the CDR3 is TGTGCCAGCAGCCCCAGCACGGGTCCGGAAGCTTTCTTT. Amino acids: CASSPSTGPEAFF. The rearrangement links TRBV6-6 to TRBJ1-1, with unresolved D. Between the trimmed V and J ends, which lost 6 bases and 8 bases, there was a span of 16 bases. The CDR3 runs 13 residues. Germline assignment: CDR1 MNHNY and CDR2 SVGAGI (reference sequence).

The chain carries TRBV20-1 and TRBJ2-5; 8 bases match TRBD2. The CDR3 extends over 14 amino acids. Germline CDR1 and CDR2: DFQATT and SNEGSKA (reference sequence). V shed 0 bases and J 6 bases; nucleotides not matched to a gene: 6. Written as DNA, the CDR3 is TGCAGTGCTAGAGATCCACTAGCGGCGAAGACCCAGTACTTC. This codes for CSARDPLAAKTQYF.